This T cell receptor beta chain came from a study of T cells in tumors after PD-1 blockade. Method: immunoSEQ multiplex PCR; TCRdb's copy keeps in-frame clones and lacks some. This sample carries approximately 47,000 clones, over 70% of them seen once, and the ten largest clones take 4% to 4.5%. From germline, CDR1 is SGHNT and CDR2 YENEEA. Trimming removed 8 bases from V and 1 base from J, with 14 bases in between. The CDR3 spans 14 residues. The rearrangement joins TRBV11-3 to TRBJ1-1, with D possibly being TRBD1 (6 bases). The sequencing here drew on PBMCs, taken before anti-PD-1 treatment. The TCR comes from a human donor with basal cell carcinoma. CDR3 sequence reads: CASSEGGSNTEAFF. CDR3 bases: TGTGCCAGCTCGGAGGGGGGATCGAACACTGAAGCTTTCTTT.